This T cell receptor (beta chain) emerged from a study of CD8 T cells in ankylosing spondylitis. Study results and caveats: Disease-linked clones displayed a CD8+ phenotype and appeared relatively rarely in peripheral blood. Clones linked to disease were reported to show significant enrichment in matched ankylosing spondylitis synovial fluid. Seemingly distinctive of ankylosing spondylitis blood was a TCR beta motif formed by eight highly homologous variants.

This CDR3 region has 18 residues. Germline V CDR1 and CDR2: LGHNA, YNFKEQ. V shed 3 bases and J 7 bases; nucleotides not matched to a gene: 10. This clonotype was seen a handful of times. What it recognizes is unknown. Quantitative 5'-RACE with molecular barcodes produced the TCR beta libraries. TCRdb passed the 5' RACE reads through MiXCR, listing each CDR3 protein once. The sample consists of 450,000 to 550,000 distinct CDR3 sequences, approximately 5.3% of them appearing once. The chain links TRBV4-2 to TRBJ2-2; the match to TRBD2 covers 14 bases. The sequenced sample consisted of blood, either unsorted or a sorted T cell fraction (not recorded which). This clonotype originated in a male donor with ankylosing spondylitis. The CDR3 DNA is TGTGCCAGCAGCCAGCCCCGACTAGCGGGGGGGCAAATCGGGGAGCTGTTTTTT. Its protein product is CASSQPRLAGGQIGELFF.